This T cell receptor beta chain was captured in a study of cytomegalovirus exposure and HLA in healthy donors (dated by TCRdb to the late 2010s). Study-level background: According to an earlier analysis of a few hundred of the donors, 150 million to 200 million T cells yielded some 110 million unique TCR beta sequences and more than 250 Gb of sequence data. An early release covering roughly 600 HLA-typed donors comprised approximately 300 gigabases of sequencing data and about 90 million unique TCR sequences. Among the roughly 400 genotyped donors, around 81% belonged to the genetic ancestry cluster associated with self-reported Caucasian donors. The aim of the study was to test whether cataloging public T cell receptors could identify signatures of past pathogen exposure. The study used immunosequencing to profile the T cell repertoires of more than 650 subjects and linked those repertoires to cytomegalovirus serostatus. A separate validation cohort of approximately 130 different subjects was used in addition to the 666-subject first cohort. To predict cytomegalovirus infection status, the study brought together high-throughput TCR immunosequencing, statistical association of individual TCRs with disease status, and machine learning. A later analysis re-analyzed previously published TCR beta repertoires from hundreds of donors and added high-resolution HLA genotyping to study TCR occurrence patterns. The later analysis used no new phenotypic data to find candidate immune exposures, relying instead on TCR beta sequences and their occurrence across donors. To decide whether each TCR beta V gene segment behaved as functional or pseudogenic, an earlier analysis of several hundred of the donors relied on high-throughput TCR beta sequencing. Donor age, sex, ethnicity and CMV serostatus were compiled alongside the repertoire data. A later genetic analysis used genome-wide SNP genotypes for about 65% of the roughly 700 donors, treating that subset as a discovery cohort. Every repertoire in the discovery cohort had been generated on one and the same sequencing platform. Both class I and class II loci were covered by HLA typing, at four-digit resolution. The number of typed donors differed by locus: roughly 620-630 for A, B, C, DRB1 and DQB1; approximately 520 for DQA1; roughly 600 for DPA1; and some 450 for DPB1. Four or five DR-DQ haplotypes were handled as single units for association and clustering because linkage in the cohort was strong. Across some 400 genotyped donors of the cohort, an average of about 240,000 unique TCR beta nucleotide sequences per donor were sequenced, and roughly a sixth of those sequences were non-productive.

On the study overall, not on this receptor specifically: A later analysis found that TCR association rates varied across HLA loci, with DRB1 alleles showing the most associated TCRs and HLA-C alleles the fewest. The classifier was reported to diagnose cytomegalovirus status with high specificity and sensitivity in both the original cohort and the validation cohort. Only TCR beta chains were sequenced in this cohort, and the absence of alpha or paired-chain data limited detectable features. Correlated functional status among segregating V segments might be attributable to linkage disequilibrium, but an unknown experimental factor could not be ruled out. The only immune exposure information available for the cohort was CMV serostatus. HLA typing was unavailable for some donors at each locus, so association tests used only the typed subset. A further reported finding was that TCR beta sequences accurately predicted the HLA-A and HLA-B alleles for most subjects in the first cohort. According to the authors, the approach could potentially be generalized to other disease states and immunological phenotypes. An earlier analysis of approximately 570 of the donors showed that most TCR beta V segments appeared in productive rearrangements either about 90% or about 30% of the time, which broadly matched IMGT annotations. A group of highly shared sequence variants was considered likely to be a technical artifact of the sequencing pipeline. The study gave a list of about 170 TCR beta chains associated with cytomegalovirus. In vitro tests confirmed that three of the cytomegalovirus-associated TCR beta chains recognize cytomegalovirus antigens. A later genetic analysis reported fewer N-insertions in productive TCRs among donors in an Asian-associated ancestry cluster than the roughly 720-donor mean. At a false discovery rate of 0.05, a later analysis linked some 17,000 TCR beta sequences to specific HLA alleles. Presence/absence analyses assumed roughly uniform sequencing depth across donors, an assumption that may not hold. Several of the top co-occurrence clusters appeared to be linked to parvovirus B19, influenza, CMV and Epstein-Barr virus, according to a later analysis. Compared with equally common non-associated chains, HLA-associated TCR beta chains in a later analysis were more clonally expanded and had lower generation probabilities. The earlier analysis of 587 of the donors excluded about 16 rarely observed V segments, including chromosome 9 orphons, because counts were too low. V-gene and J-gene trimming of TCR beta chains was associated with a missense DCLRE1C variant in a later genetic analysis, and the association was replicated in an independent cohort. When HLA alleles, especially DR and DQ, strongly co-occurred, TCR associations were difficult to assign to individual alleles. According to a later analysis, most CMV-associated TCR beta chains appeared to be HLA-restricted, and the HLA associations seemed to be driven largely by CMV exposure. Across donors, most TCR sequences were observed very rarely, whereas some public TCRs were present in many individuals.

The cohort was made up of under 800 healthy bone marrow donors. All cohort members were sampled while nominally healthy, although unrecorded immune exposures were likely present. The donor tested CMV seropositive and was one of the 289 seropositive cohort members. A peripheral blood sample was collected from each donor, and TCR beta sequencing was performed on peripheral blood mononuclear cells. Genomic DNA was extracted from the blood cell samples with the Qiagen DNeasy Blood Extraction Kit. The library was prepared using the immunoSEQ multiplex PCR assay. A mixture of 60 forward primers for TCR Vbeta segments and 13 reverse primers for TCR Jbeta segments was used in the multiplex PCR. The CDR3 region of rearranged TCR beta genes was amplified from genomic DNA by a multiplex PCR assay. The Illumina HiSeq System was used to sequence the amplified TCR beta libraries as 87-base-pair reads. Per the source publication's procedure: A later analysis counted approximately 74 million unique TCR beta chains across the 550 to 800 repertoires, and around 9.9 million of these chains were shared by at least two donors. A nearest-neighbor algorithm error-corrected the raw reads and collapsed the reads into unique sequences, merging closely related sequences to remove PCR and sequencing errors. To assign V, D and J gene segments, CDR3 sequences were aligned to IMGT reference sequences. For a sequence to be retained, a match of at least six nucleotides to both a V gene segment and a J gene segment was required. A rearrangement was called productive if the CDR3 had no stop codons and remained in frame with V and J, and every other rearrangement was called non-productive. CDR3 was defined according to IMGT convention as the region running from the second conserved V-encoded cysteine to the conserved J-encoded phenylalanine. The earlier analysis of approximately 590 of the donors excluded any sequence lacking an unambiguous match to a single V gene segment. In an earlier analysis of approximately 610 of the donors, V segments were called functional above 56.7% productive rearrangements and were called segregating when the between-donor standard deviation exceeded 5%. A statistical classification framework was built for diagnosing cytomegalovirus status from the catalog of TCR beta chain sequences. V and J gene assignment, in a later analysis, came from comparing TCR nucleotide sequences with IMGT/GENE-DB human TR gene sequences. In a later analysis, CDR3 sequences and most-parsimonious VDJ recombination scenarios were assigned using the TCRdist pipeline. A later analysis defined each TCR beta chain by its CDR3 amino acid sequence plus V-gene family, and excluded reads lacking a unique V-gene family. As a way to deal with suspected cross-contamination and a sequencing artifact, a later analysis dropped hundreds of nucleotide sequences that were highly shared and had low generation probability. In a later analysis, a clonal expansion index for each public chain was calculated from normalized within-repertoire ranks of inferred template counts. A later analysis computed generation probabilities with a VDJ recombination model fitted to out-of-frame rearrangements, and checked the results against IGoR. In a later analysis, TCR-TCR, TCR-HLA and TCR-CMV co-occurrence was scored with hypergeometric tests, and a repertoire-size bias correction was applied to TCR pairs. False discovery rates were estimated in a later analysis by permuting HLA or CMV assignments 20 times. In a later analysis, co-occurring TCRs were grouped using DBSCAN, with TCRdist sequence similarity added in when clustering inside HLA-allele-positive subsets. For co-occurrence clustering, repertoires with fewer than 30,000 or more than 120,000 public chains were excluded, along with about five repertoires with anomalous nucleotide sharing. The source is immuneACCESS, and TCRdb retained only in-frame sequences with V and J called. Part of the clones is not carried over; for the studies checked, unresolved V genes explain less than half of this, and the remainder is unexplained. V, J and clone size reflect that table, while D and trimming were determined from the DNA. In this sample the table shows around 250,000 clones, over 70% of which occur a single time. Jointly, the top ten make up approximately 8.4% of the sample.

Regarding this clone: The specificity of this receptor is unknown. Base qualities are not provided; no much larger clone lies one nucleotide away.

This TCR derives from a woman aged 55 to 70 in good health and CMV-seropositive. Sequences were obtained from PBMCs.

The DNA sequence is given as TGCAGCGTTGTGGGGCTGAGTGAAGCTTTCTTT. It specifies CSVVGLSEAFF. This sequence uses TRBV29-1 and TRBJ1-1; TRBD1 is possibly the D segment (5 matching bases). From the cysteine through the phenylalanine, the CDR3 covers 11 amino acids. Just the 33-base CDR3 DNA is kept, in frame starting at base 1. Sequences SQVTM (CDR1) and ANQGSEA (CDR2) are obtained from the germline V gene. V is cut by 4 bases and J by 7 bases, and the space between the germline ends is 10 bases.